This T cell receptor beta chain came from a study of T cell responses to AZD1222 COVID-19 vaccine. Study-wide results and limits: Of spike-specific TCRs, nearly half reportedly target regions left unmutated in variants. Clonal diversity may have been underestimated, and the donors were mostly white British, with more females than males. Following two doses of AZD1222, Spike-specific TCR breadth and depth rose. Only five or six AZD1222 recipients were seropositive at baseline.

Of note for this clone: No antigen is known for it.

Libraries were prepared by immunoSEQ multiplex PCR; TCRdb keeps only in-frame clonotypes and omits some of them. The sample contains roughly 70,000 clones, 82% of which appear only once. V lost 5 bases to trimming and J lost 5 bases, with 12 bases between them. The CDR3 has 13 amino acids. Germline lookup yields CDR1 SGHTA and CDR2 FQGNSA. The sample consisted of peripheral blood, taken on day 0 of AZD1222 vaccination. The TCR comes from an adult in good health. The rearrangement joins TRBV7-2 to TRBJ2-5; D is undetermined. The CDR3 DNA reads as TGTGCCAGCAGCCAAGCTGTCCCTGAGACCCAGTACTTC. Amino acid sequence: CASSQAVPETQYF.